This TCR beta chain was captured in a study of immune cell composition in non-small cell lung cancer. Normal lung sampling was at least 3 cm from the tumour, as distant as possible. The protocol was immunoSEQ multiplex PCR, while the TCRdb copy is restricted to in-frame clones and leaves out a portion. This table has about 6,100 clones, 71% appearing once. Germline V gene data show CDR1 as SQVTM and CDR2 as ANQGSEA. This CDR3 region has 11 residues. V was trimmed by 4 bases and J by 4 bases, leaving 8 bases between them. This receptor was identified in a human donor with non-small cell lung cancer. The chain links TRBV29-1 to TRBJ2-7, with D uncertain. Sequencing input: non-adjacent lung tissue. The CDR3 DNA is TGCAGCGTTGGTTCGGAGTACGAGCAGTACTTC. This sequence encodes CSVGSEYEQYF.